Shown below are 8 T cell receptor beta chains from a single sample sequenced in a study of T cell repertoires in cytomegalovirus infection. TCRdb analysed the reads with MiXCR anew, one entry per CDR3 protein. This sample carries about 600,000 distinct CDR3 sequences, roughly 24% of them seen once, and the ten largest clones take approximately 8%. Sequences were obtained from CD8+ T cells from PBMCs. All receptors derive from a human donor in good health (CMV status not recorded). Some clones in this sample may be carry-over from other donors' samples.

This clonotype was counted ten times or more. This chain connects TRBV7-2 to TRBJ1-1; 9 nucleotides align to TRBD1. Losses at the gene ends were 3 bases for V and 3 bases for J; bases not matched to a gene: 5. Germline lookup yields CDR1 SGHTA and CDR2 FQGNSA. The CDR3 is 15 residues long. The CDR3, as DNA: TGTGCCAGCAGCTTCCGGACAGGGGATTACACTGAAGCTTTCTTT. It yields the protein CASSFRTGDYTEAFF.

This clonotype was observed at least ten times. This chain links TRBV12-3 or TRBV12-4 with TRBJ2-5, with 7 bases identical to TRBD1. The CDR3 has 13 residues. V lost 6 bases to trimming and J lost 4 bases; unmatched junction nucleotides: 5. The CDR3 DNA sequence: TGTGCCAGCAGCCTCCCAGGGGGAGAGACCCAGTACTTC. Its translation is CASSLPGGETQYF.

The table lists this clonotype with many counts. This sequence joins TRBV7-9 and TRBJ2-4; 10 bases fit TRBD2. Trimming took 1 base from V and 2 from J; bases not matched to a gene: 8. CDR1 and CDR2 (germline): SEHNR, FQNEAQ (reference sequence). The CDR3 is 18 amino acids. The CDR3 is CASSLERGTSDPKNIQYF. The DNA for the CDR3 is TGTGCCAGCAGCTTAGAACGGGGGACTAGCGATCCCAAAAACATTCAGTACTTC.

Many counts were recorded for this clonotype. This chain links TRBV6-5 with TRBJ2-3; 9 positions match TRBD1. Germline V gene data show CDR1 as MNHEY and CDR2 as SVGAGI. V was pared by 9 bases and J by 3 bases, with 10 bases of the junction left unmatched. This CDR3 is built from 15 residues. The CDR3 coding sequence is TGTGCCAGTACCCCCGGGACAGGGTGGACAGATACGCAGTATTTT. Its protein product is CASTPGTGWTDTQYF.

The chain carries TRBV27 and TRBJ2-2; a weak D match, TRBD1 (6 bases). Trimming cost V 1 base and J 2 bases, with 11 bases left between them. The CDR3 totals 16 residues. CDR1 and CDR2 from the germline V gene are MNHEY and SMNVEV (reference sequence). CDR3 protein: CASSLLGDTNTGELFF. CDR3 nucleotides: TGTGCCAGCAGTTTATTAGGGGACACTAACACCGGGGAGCTGTTTTTT.

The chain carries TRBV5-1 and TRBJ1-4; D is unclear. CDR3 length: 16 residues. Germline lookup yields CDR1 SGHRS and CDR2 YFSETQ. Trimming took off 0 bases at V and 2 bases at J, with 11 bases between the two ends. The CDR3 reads CASSLDWERTNEKLFF. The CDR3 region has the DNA TGCGCCAGCAGCTTGGACTGGGAAAGGACTAATGAAAAACTGTTTTTT.

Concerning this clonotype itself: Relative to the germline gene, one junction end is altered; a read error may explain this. DNA of the CDR3: TGTGCCAGCAGTCCCCGGGGGGGGACAGATACGCTGTATTTT. Translation: CASSPRGGTDTLYF. This chain uses TRBV6-5 with TRBJ2-3; D may be TRBD2 (8 bases). CDR3 length: 14 residues. Germline V gives CDR1 MNHEY, CDR2 SVGAGI.

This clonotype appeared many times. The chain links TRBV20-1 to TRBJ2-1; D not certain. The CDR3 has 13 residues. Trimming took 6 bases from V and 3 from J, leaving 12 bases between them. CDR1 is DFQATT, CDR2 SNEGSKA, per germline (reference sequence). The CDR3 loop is CSAKSPDYNEQFF. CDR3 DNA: TGCAGTGCAAAGTCCCCCGACTACAATGAGCAGTTCTTC.